These T cell receptor beta chains were read from a single sample in a study of T cells after yellow fever vaccination. MiXCR, applied by TCRdb to the 5' RACE reads, yields one record per CDR3 protein. The sample has some 120,000 distinct CDR3 sequences; nearly 7.5% are singletons. The specimen comprised CD4+ T cells sorted from PBMCs, sampled more than 8 days after the first yellow fever vaccination. The receptor source for this set is a man younger than 35 who received the YFV17D yellow fever vaccine. CDR3s include the opening cysteine and the closing phenylalanine or tryptophan. A D gene is named only where the DNA matches it firmly. Clone size is stated in some rows and not others, as once, few, many or a class when expanded.

v_gene,d_gene,abundance,j_gene,CDR3aa,CDR3nt
TRBV20-1,TRBD2,many,TRBJ2-3,CSARGGGAGFLDTQYF,TGCAGTGCTAGAGGCGGGGGGGCGGGGTTTTTGGATACGCAGTATTTT
TRBV18,TRBD1,few,TRBJ1-1,CASSRTGGIDTEAFF,TGTGCCAGCTCACGGACAGGGGGCATAGACACTGAAGCTTTCTTT
TRBV5-1,NA,many,TRBJ2-1,CASSLDLSVEQFF,TGCGCCAGCAGCTTGGATCTTTCGGTTGAGCAGTTCTTC
TRBV15,NA,many,TRBJ2-7,CATTRDTNSYEQYF,TGTGCCACCACCCGGGACACCAACTCCTACGAGCAGTACTTC
TRBV5-4,NA,few,TRBJ1-2,CASSLGSANYGYTF,TGTGCCAGCAGCTTGGGGTCAGCTAACTATGGCTACACCTTC
TRBV6-2/TRBV6-3,NA,few,TRBJ2-7,CASSPRRLGDYEQYF,TGTGCCAGCAGCCCACGTCGGCTGGGGGACTACGAGCAGTACTTC
TRBV12-3/TRBV12-4,NA,many,TRBJ2-1,CASSSALLALNNEQFF,TGTGCCAGCAGTTCCGCATTGCTAGCGCTTAACAATGAGCAGTTCTTC
TRBV7-6,NA,many,TRBJ2-1,CASSLVVPTAGNEQFF,TGTGCCAGCAGCTTAGTAGTCCCAACCGCGGGGAATGAGCAGTTCTTC
TRBV5-5,NA,many,TRBJ2-4,CASSLDQVLAKNIQYF,TGTGCCAGCAGCTTGGATCAGGTCCTAGCCAAAAACATTCAGTACTTC
TRBV20-1,NA,many,TRBJ2-3,CSANPGGPPDTQYF,TGCAGTGCTAACCCGGGCGGCCCCCCAGATACGCAGTATTTT
TRBV6-5,TRBD2,many,TRBJ2-3,CASSFTGTNTDTQYF,TGTGCCAGCAGTTTTACCGGGACTAACACAGATACGCAGTATTTT
TRBV7-2,TRBD1,few,TRBJ2-1,CASSPEGTASHNEQFF,TGTGCCAGCAGCCCAGAGGGGACAGCCTCCCACAATGAGCAGTTCTTC
TRBV29-1,TRBD2,NA,TRBJ2-3,CSVRGTTSSTDAQYF,TGCAGCGTCCGCGGGACTACGTCGTCCACAGATGCGCAGTATTTT
TRBV4-1,NA,many,TRBJ1-6,CASSQGGLVGTLFDSPLHF,TGCGCCAGCAGCCAAGGAGGGTTGGTAGGGACGCTTTTCGATTCACCCCTCCACTTT
TRBV12-3/TRBV12-4,NA,many,TRBJ1-1,CASSAGENTEAFF,TGTGCCAGCAGTGCAGGGGAGAACACTGAAGCTTTCTTT
TRBV5-4,NA,many,TRBJ1-1,CASSVSQGRYTEAFF,TGTGCCAGCAGCGTATCTCAGGGGAGGTACACTGAAGCTTTCTTT
TRBV15,NA,many,TRBJ1-1,CATSRDSVGRNTEAFF,TGTGCCACCAGCAGAGATAGCGTCGGCAGGAACACTGAAGCTTTCTTT
TRBV24-1,NA,many,TRBJ1-5,CATSDHREGSNQPQHF,TGTGCCACCAGTGATCACAGGGAAGGGAGTAATCAGCCCCAGCATTTT
TRBV3-1,TRBD1,many,TRBJ1-2,CASNPTGHYGYTF,TGTGCCAGCAACCCGACAGGGCACTATGGCTACACCTTC
TRBV5-1,TRBD2,many,TRBJ2-5,CASSLALLAGGVQETQYF,TGCGCCAGCAGCTTGGCCCTACTAGCGGGGGGTGTTCAAGAGACCCAGTACTTC
TRBV30,NA,many,TRBJ2-4,CAWSRGELNIQYF,TGTGCCTGGAGTAGGGGGGAGCTAAACATTCAGTACTTC
TRBV4-2,NA,many,TRBJ2-7,CASSQDSLGLPFYEQYF,TGTGCCAGCAGCCAAGACTCTTTGGGACTTCCCTTCTACGAGCAGTACTTC
TRBV7-9,NA,many,TRBJ2-3,CASSYPAGEDTQYF,TGTGCCAGCAGCTACCCCGCCGGGGAAGATACGCAGTATTTT
TRBV5-1,NA,many,TRBJ1-4,CASSRGSATNEKLFF,TGCGCCAGCAGCAGAGGGAGTGCAACTAATGAAAAACTGTTTTTT
TRBV6-2/TRBV6-3,NA,many,TRBJ1-1,CASSSVAVNTEAFF,TGTGCCAGCAGTTCGGTGGCGGTGAACACTGAAGCTTTCTTT
TRBV4-1,TRBD1,few,TRBJ1-2,CASSSRRLRDRPARDYGYTF,TGCGCCAGCAGCTCTCGTCGACTCCGGGACAGGCCTGCGCGGGACTATGGCTACACCTTC
TRBV7-9,TRBD1,many,TRBJ1-1,CASSLGTGWFTEAFF,TGTGCCAGCAGCCTCGGGACAGGATGGTTTACTGAAGCTTTCTTT
TRBV12-3/TRBV12-4,NA,NA,TRBJ2-5,CASNTGTRVLETQYF,TGTGCCAGCAACACCGGGACAAGGGTTTTAGAGACCCAGTACTTC
TRBV24-1,NA,many,TRBJ2-3,CATSDLRASNSFTDTQYF,TGTGCCACCAGTGATTTACGGGCATCAAATTCGTTTACAGATACGCAGTATTTT
TRBV5-1,NA,many,TRBJ2-7,CASTWDIVSYEQYF,TGCGCCAGCACCTGGGACATAGTCTCCTACGAGCAGTACTTC
TRBV14,TRBD1,many,TRBJ1-1,CASSQGTGNTEAFF,TGTGCCAGCAGCCAGGGGACAGGAAACACTGAAGCTTTCTTT
TRBV7-9,TRBD2,many,TRBJ2-5,CASSGPGLAAQETQYF,TGTGCCAGCAGCGGGCCGGGACTAGCGGCACAAGAGACCCAGTACTTC
TRBV5-1,NA,many,TRBJ1-2,CASSPRPGSWGGYTF,TGCGCCAGCAGCCCGCGACCGGGCAGCTGGGGTGGCTACACCTTC
TRBV5-1,NA,NA,TRBJ1-1,CASSLAPGPPGGSEAFF,TGCGCCAGCAGCTTGGCCCCGGGACCTCCGGGCGGAAGTGAAGCTTTCTTT
TRBV20-1,TRBD1,few,TRBJ1-2,CSARVGQGDYGYTF,TGCAGTGCTAGAGTTGGGCAGGGGGACTATGGCTACACCTTC
TRBV12-3/TRBV12-4,NA,many,TRBJ2-2,CASKYNTALGTGELFF,TGTGCCAGCAAATATAACACCGCCCTTGGCACCGGGGAGCTGTTTTTT
TRBV5-1,TRBD2,NA,TRBJ2-5,CASGPGLAGQETQYF,TGCGCCAGCGGCCCCGGACTAGCGGGGCAAGAGACCCAGTACTTC
TRBV7-3,NA,many,TRBJ2-2,CASSLGRGDGELFF,TGTGCCAGCAGCTTAGGTCGGGGAGACGGGGAGCTGTTTTTT
TRBV7-9,TRBD1,many,TRBJ1-2,CASSLYQTGGFGYTF,TGTGCCAGCAGCTTATACCAAACAGGGGGCTTTGGCTACACCTTC
TRBV11-2,NA,many,TRBJ2-3,CASSSTTGDTQYF,TGTGCCAGCAGCTCAACGACTGGAGATACGCAGTATTTT
TRBV29-1,TRBD1,many,TRBJ2-1,CSVERVQGASNEQFF,TGCAGCGTTGAAAGGGTACAGGGGGCAAGCAATGAGCAGTTCTTC
TRBV5-5,NA,many,TRBJ1-5,CASSLVSTDLWQPQHF,TGTGCCAGCAGCTTGGTAAGCACTGACCTTTGGCAGCCCCAGCATTTT
TRBV10-3,NA,many,TRBJ2-1,CAISDPRGPYNEQFF,TGTGCCATCAGTGACCCCAGGGGACCCTACAATGAGCAGTTCTTC
TRBV15,NA,many,TRBJ2-5,CATSRDSQETQYF,TGTGCCACCAGCAGAGACAGCCAAGAGACCCAGTACTTC
TRBV2,TRBD2,few,TRBJ2-5,CASTPEVAGQETQYF,TGTGCCAGCACCCCAGAGGTAGCGGGACAAGAGACCCAGTACTTC
TRBV12-3/TRBV12-4,TRBD1,many,TRBJ2-4,CATSTGKNIQYF,TGTGCCACCTCGACAGGGAAAAACATTCAGTACTTC
TRBV7-8,NA,many,TRBJ2-2,CASSLLGELFF,TGTGCCAGCAGCTTACTCGGGGAGCTGTTTTTT
TRBV10-2,TRBD1,many,TRBJ2-3,CASTATGGTDTQYF,TGCGCCAGCACGGCGACAGGGGGCACAGATACGCAGTATTTT
TRBV5-1,NA,many,TRBJ2-5,CASSLQGYNQETQYF,TGCGCCAGCAGCTTGCAGGGCTATAACCAAGAGACCCAGTACTTC
TRBV6-5,NA,many,TRBJ2-1,CASSYSPTLGEQFF,TGTGCCAGCAGTTACTCGCCTACCCTCGGTGAGCAGTTCTTC
TRBV12-3/TRBV12-4,NA,few,TRBJ2-4,CASSLRLLGRWGIQYF,TGTGCCAGCAGTTTGCGACTACTGGGTCGATGGGGCATTCAGTACTTC
TRBV30,TRBD2,NA,TRBJ2-5,CTWSLGGETQYF,TGTACCTGGAGTCTGGGGGGGGAGACCCAGTACTTC
TRBV29-1,NA,many,TRBJ2-1,CSVAGGPHEQFF,TGCAGCGTTGCCGGGGGGCCCCATGAGCAGTTCTTC
TRBV5-4,TRBD1,many,TRBJ2-7,CASSPQGEAYEQYF,TGTGCCAGCAGTCCGCAGGGGGAAGCCTACGAGCAGTACTTC